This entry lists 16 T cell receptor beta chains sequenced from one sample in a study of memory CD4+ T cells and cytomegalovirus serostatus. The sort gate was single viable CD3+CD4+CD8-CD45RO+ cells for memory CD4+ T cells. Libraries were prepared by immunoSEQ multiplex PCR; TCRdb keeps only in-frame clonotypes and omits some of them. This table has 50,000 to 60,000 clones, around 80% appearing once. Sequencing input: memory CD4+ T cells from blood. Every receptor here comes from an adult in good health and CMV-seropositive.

CDR3 coding DNA: TGCGCCAGCAGGGGTAGGGTAGCGGGAGGCCCACCCTCTGGGGCCAACGTCCTGACTTTC. It is translated as CASRGRVAGGPPSGANVLTF. The chain has TRBV5-1 and TRBJ2-6; 10 nucleotides line up with TRBD2. Per germline, CDR1 SGHRS and CDR2 YFSETQ. This CDR3 has 20 amino acids. The V and J ends lost 5 bases and 0 bases, in that order; junction bases with no gene match: 14.

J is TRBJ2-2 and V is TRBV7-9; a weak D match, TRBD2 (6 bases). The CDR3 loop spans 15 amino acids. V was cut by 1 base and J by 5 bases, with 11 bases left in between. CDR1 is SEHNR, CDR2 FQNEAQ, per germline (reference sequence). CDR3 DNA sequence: TGTGCCAGCAGCTTAGATCCAGGGAGGACCGGGGAGCTGTTTTTT. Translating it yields CASSLDPGRTGELFF.

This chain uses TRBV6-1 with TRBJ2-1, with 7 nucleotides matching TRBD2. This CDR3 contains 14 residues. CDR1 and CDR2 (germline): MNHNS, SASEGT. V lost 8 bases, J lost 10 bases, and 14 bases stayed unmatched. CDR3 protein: CASQAGREVREQFF. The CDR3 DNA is TGTGCCAGCCAAGCGGGACGGGAGGTCCGGGAGCAGTTCTTC.

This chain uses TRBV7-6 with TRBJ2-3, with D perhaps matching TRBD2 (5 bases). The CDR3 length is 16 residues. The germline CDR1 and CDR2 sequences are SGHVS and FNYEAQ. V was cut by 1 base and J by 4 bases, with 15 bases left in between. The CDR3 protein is CASSLEPSPNPDTQYF. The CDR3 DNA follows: TGTGCCAGCAGCTTAGAGCCTAGCCCAAACCCAGATACGCAGTATTTT.

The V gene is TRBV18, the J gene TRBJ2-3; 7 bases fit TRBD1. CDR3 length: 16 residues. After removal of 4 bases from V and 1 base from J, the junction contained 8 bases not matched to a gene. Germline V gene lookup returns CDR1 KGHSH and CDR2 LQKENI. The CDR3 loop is CASSRPRQGGTDTQYF. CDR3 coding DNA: TGTGCCAGCTCACGACCCAGGCAGGGGGGCACAGATACGCAGTATTTT.

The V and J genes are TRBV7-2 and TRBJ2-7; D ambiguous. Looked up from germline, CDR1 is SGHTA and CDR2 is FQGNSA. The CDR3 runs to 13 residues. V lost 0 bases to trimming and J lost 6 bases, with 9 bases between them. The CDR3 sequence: CASSLARVGEQYF. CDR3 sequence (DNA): TGTGCCAGCAGCTTAGCACGGGTCGGCGAGCAGTACTTC.

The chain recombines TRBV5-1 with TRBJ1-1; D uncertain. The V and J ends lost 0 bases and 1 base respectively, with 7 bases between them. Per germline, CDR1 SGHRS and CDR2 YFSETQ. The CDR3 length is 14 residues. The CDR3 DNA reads TGCGCCAGCAGCTTGGGCTCCAGGAACACTGAAGCTTTCTTT. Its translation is CASSLGSRNTEAFF.

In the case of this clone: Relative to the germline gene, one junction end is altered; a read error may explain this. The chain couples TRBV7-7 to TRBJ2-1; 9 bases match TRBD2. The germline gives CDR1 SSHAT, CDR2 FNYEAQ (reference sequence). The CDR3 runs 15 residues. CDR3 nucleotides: TGTGCTAGCAGCTTAGGGCGGGGGGGCAGGAATGAGCAGTTCTTC. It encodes CASSLGRGGRNEQFF.

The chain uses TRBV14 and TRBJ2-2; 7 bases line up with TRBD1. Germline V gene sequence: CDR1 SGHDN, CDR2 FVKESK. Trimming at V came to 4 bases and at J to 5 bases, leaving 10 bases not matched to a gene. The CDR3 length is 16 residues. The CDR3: CASSLRPGQQTGELFF. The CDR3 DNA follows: TGTGCCAGCAGCCTCCGACCGGGACAGCAGACCGGGGAGCTGTTTTTT.

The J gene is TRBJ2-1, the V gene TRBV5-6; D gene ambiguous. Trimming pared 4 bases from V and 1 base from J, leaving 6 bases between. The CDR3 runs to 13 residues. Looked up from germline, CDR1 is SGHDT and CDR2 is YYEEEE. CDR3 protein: CASSPGSYNEQFF. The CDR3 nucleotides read TGTGCCAGCAGCCCGGGTTCCTACAATGAGCAGTTCTTC.

The CDR3 loop reads CASSPDVDNSPLHF. Here the CDR3 DNA reads TGTGCCAGCAGCCCTGACGTAGACAATTCACCCCTCCACTTT. The chain joins TRBV7-6 to TRBJ1-6; D is unclear. V dropped 5 bases and J dropped 7 bases, with 12 bases sitting between them. CDR1 is SGHVS, CDR2 FNYEAQ, per germline. The CDR3 loop spans 14 amino acids.

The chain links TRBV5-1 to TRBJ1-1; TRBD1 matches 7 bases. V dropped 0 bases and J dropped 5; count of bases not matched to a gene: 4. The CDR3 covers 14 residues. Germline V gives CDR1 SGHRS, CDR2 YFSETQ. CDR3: CASSLGQGYTEAFF. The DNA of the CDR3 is TGCGCCAGCAGCTTGGGACAGGGTTATACTGAAGCTTTCTTT.

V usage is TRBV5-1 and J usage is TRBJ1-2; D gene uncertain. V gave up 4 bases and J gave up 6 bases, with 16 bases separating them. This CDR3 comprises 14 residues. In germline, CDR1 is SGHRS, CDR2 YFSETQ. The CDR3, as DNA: TGCGCCAGCAGCACTGGAGGCCTAAGGAATGGCTACACCTTC. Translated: CASSTGGLRNGYTF. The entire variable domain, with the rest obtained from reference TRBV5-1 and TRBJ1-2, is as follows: KAGVTQTPRYLIKTRGQQVTLSCSPISGHRSVSWYQQTPGQGLQFLFEYFSETQRNKGNFPGRFSGRQFSNSRSEMNVSTLELGDSALYLCASSTGGLRNGYTFGSGTRLTVV.

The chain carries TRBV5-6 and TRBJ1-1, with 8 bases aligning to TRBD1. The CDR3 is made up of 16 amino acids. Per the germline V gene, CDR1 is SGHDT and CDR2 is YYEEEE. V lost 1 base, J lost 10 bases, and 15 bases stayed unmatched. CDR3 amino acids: CASSLWGQEHLASAFF. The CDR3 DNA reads TGTGCCAGCAGCTTGTGGGGACAGGAACATCTGGCGTCAGCTTTCTTT.

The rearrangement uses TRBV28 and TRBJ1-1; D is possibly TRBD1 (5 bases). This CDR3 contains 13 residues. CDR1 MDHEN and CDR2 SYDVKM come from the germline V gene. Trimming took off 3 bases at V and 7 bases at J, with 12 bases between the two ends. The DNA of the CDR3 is TGTGCCAGCAGTTTCGGGGGGTACGGTGAAGCTTTCTTT. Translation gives CASSFGGYGEAFF.

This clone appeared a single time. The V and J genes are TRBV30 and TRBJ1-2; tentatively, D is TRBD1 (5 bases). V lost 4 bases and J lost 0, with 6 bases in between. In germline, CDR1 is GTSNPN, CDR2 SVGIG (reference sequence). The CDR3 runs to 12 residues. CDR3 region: CAWTGTNYGYTF. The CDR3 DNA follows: TGTGCCTGGACAGGGACTAACTATGGCTACACCTTC.